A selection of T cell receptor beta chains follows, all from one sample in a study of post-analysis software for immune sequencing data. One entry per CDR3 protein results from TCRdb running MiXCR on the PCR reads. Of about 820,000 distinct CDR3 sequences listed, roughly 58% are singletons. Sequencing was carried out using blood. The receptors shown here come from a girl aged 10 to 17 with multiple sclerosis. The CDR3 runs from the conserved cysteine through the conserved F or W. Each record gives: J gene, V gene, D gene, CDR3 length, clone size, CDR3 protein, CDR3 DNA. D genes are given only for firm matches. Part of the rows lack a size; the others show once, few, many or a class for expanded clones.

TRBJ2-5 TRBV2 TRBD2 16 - CASSEGLASYQETQYF TGTGCCAGCAGTGAGGGACTAGCGTCGTACCAAGAGACCCAGTACTTC
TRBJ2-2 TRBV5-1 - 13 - CASSALGTGELFF TGCGCCAGCAGCGCTCTGGGGACCGGGGAGCTGTTTTTT
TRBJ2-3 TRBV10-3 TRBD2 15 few CAISEERGGPDTQYF TGTGCCATCAGTGAAGAGCGGGGGGGCCCAGATACGCAGTATTTT
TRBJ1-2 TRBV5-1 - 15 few CASSWDGTVSYGYTF TGCGCCAGCAGCTGGGATGGGACGGTCTCCTATGGCTACACCTTC
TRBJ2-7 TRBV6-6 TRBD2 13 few CASREGGTYEQYF TGTGCCAGCCGGGAGGGGGGAACCTACGAGCAGTACTTC
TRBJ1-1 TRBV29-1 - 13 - CSATGRMNTEAFF TGCAGCGCAACGGGCAGGATGAACACTGAAGCTTTCTTT
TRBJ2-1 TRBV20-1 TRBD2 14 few CSALTSGRANEQFF TGCAGTGCTCTTACTAGCGGGAGGGCCAATGAGCAGTTCTTC
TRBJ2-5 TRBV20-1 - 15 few CSARQGWGYQETQYF TGCAGTGCTAGGCAGGGGTGGGGATACCAAGAGACCCAGTACTTC
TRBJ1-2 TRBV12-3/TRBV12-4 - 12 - CASSLWVGGYTF TGTGCCAGCAGTTTATGGGTGGGTGGCTACACCTTC
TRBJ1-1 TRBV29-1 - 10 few CSVGSVRAFF TGCAGCGTTGGGAGCGTTCGAGCTTTCTTT
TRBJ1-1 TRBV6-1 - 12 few CASSEGWSEAFF TGTGCCAGCAGTGAAGGTTGGAGTGAAGCTTTCTTT
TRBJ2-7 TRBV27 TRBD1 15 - CASTLGAGGISEQYF TGTGCCAGCACCCTGGGGGCAGGGGGCATTAGCGAGCAGTACTTC
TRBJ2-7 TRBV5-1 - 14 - CASSPWTDSYEQYF TGCGCCAGCAGCCCCTGGACAGACTCGTACGAGCAGTACTTC
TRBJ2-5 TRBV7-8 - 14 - CASSRGRFKETQYF TGTGCCAGCAGCCGGGGCAGATTTAAAGAGACCCAGTACTTC
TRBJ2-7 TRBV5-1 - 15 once CASSASRGPAYEQYF TGCGCCAGCAGCGCGTCCAGGGGCCCCGCTTACGAGCAGTACTTC
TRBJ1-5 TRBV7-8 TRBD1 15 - CASSLSEQGNQPQHF TGTGCCAGCAGCTTATCTGAACAGGGGAACCAGCCCCAGCATTTT